A selection of T cell receptor beta chains follows, all from one sample in a study of cytomegalovirus exposure and HLA in healthy donors. Libraries were prepared by immunoSEQ multiplex PCR; TCRdb keeps only in-frame clonotypes and omits some of them. This sample has about 160,000 clones, with roughly 80% found just once. Sequencing was performed on PBMCs. Receptors were obtained from a man in his forties in good health and CMV-seronegative. CDR3s include the opening cysteine and the closing phenylalanine or tryptophan. D genes are given only for firm matches. Expanded clones are given a class, and other clones once, few, many or no size at all.

J gene: TRBJ2-7
clone size: .
D gene: TRBD2
V gene: TRBV9
CDR3 protein: CASSERGVGPGTAAYEQYF
CDR3 DNA: TGTGCCAGCAGCGAGCGGGGGGTGGGGCCCGGGACCGCGGCCTACGAGCAGTACTTC

J gene: TRBJ1-2
clone size: .
D gene: .
V gene: TRBV5-8
CDR3 protein: CASSFDSSPFYGYTF
CDR3 DNA: TGTGCCAGCAGCTTCGACAGTTCCCCTTTCTATGGCTACACCTTC

J gene: TRBJ1-6
clone size: .
D gene: TRBD1
V gene: TRBV28
CDR3 protein: CASESGTDNSPLHF
CDR3 DNA: TGTGCCAGCGAATCCGGGACAGATAATTCACCCCTCCACTTT

J gene: TRBJ1-3
clone size: .
D gene: .
V gene: TRBV6-1
CDR3 protein: CASSPRDNSGNTIYF
CDR3 DNA: TGTGCCAGCAGTCCCCGGGACAACTCTGGAAACACCATATATTTT

J gene: TRBJ2-5
clone size: .
D gene: TRBD2
V gene: TRBV11-2
CDR3 protein: CASSFGTSGGETQYF
CDR3 DNA: TGTGCCAGCAGCTTTGGGACTAGCGGGGGAGAGACCCAGTACTTC

J gene: TRBJ1-1
clone size: once
D gene: .
V gene: TRBV12-5
CDR3 protein: CASGQDTTTEAFF
CDR3 DNA: TGTGCTAGTGGCCAAGACACCACCACTGAAGCTTTCTTT

J gene: TRBJ2-3
clone size: .
D gene: TRBD2
V gene: TRBV7-2
CDR3 protein: CASGTLAGGPEDTQYF
CDR3 DNA: TGTGCCAGCGGCACTTTAGCGGGGGGGCCAGAGGATACGCAGTATTTT

J gene: TRBJ2-5
clone size: few
D gene: TRBD2
V gene: TRBV19
CDR3 protein: CASSIGQRGGGETQYF
CDR3 DNA: TGTGCCAGTAGTATCGGCCAGCGGGGGGGCGGAGAGACCCAGTACTTC

J gene: TRBJ2-5
clone size: .
D gene: .
V gene: TRBV2
CDR3 protein: CASNQVETQYF
CDR3 DNA: TGTGCCAGCAATCAGGTAGAGACCCAGTACTTC

J gene: TRBJ2-7
clone size: .
D gene: .
V gene: TRBV19
CDR3 protein: CASSPRDTSYEQYF
CDR3 DNA: TGTGCCAGTAGTCCCCGGGACACCTCCTACGAGCAGTACTTC

J gene: TRBJ2-3
clone size: .
D gene: .
V gene: TRBV21-1
CDR3 protein: CASSSGGGGLYTDTQYF
CDR3 DNA: TGTGCCAGCAGCTCAGGGGGCGGGGGCCTATACACAGATACGCAGTATTTT

J gene: TRBJ1-3
clone size: .
D gene: .
V gene: TRBV6-1
CDR3 protein: CASSLREASGNTIYF
CDR3 DNA: TGTGCCAGCAGTCTCCGAGAAGCCTCTGGAAACACCATATATTTT

J gene: TRBJ2-7
clone size: few
D gene: .
V gene: TRBV5-4
CDR3 protein: CASSLEVLGKGHEQYF
CDR3 DNA: TGTGCCAGCAGCTTGGAAGTACTAGGAAAGGGCCACGAGCAGTACTTC

J gene: TRBJ1-5
clone size: .
D gene: .
V gene: TRBV10-2
CDR3 protein: CASSEDRYQPQHF
CDR3 DNA: TGCGCCAGCAGTGAGGACAGATATCAGCCCCAGCATTTT

J gene: TRBJ1-5
clone size: few
D gene: .
V gene: TRBV13
CDR3 protein: CASSLSRGQPQHF
CDR3 DNA: TGTGCCAGCAGCTTAAGCAGGGGACAGCCCCAGCATTTT